The TCR beta chain described here comes from a study of blood T cell repertoires in COVID-19. Looking at the study overall: PBMCs, B-cell-depleted T cells, or T cells were the source of the cDNA or gDNA that made up the material.

In the authors' workflow: From reference gene primer amplification, estimates of nucleated cell counts were derived. Generated by immunoSEQ multiplex PCR, the TCRdb table keeps only in-frame clones and is missing some. The V and J calls and the clone size are those of that table, but D and trimming were determined from the DNA. The table has 350,000 or so clones, 89% seen once. The CDR3 has 15 amino acids. CDR1 is SGHRS and CDR2 is YFSETQ in the germline V gene. V trimming: 4 bases; J trimming: 7 bases; junction bases outside the gene matches: 10. Seattle's enrolled individuals joined amid active infection and were then monitored longitudinally.

Input material: peripheral blood. The clonotype was recovered from a woman in her sixties with COVID-19, enrolled during active disease. V usage is TRBV5-1 and J usage is TRBJ2-1; 8 bases line up with TRBD2. The DNA of the CDR3 is TGCGCCAGCAGCCCGGGACTAGTTTTTCGGAATGAGCAGTTCTTC. Translating it yields CASSPGLVFRNEQFF.